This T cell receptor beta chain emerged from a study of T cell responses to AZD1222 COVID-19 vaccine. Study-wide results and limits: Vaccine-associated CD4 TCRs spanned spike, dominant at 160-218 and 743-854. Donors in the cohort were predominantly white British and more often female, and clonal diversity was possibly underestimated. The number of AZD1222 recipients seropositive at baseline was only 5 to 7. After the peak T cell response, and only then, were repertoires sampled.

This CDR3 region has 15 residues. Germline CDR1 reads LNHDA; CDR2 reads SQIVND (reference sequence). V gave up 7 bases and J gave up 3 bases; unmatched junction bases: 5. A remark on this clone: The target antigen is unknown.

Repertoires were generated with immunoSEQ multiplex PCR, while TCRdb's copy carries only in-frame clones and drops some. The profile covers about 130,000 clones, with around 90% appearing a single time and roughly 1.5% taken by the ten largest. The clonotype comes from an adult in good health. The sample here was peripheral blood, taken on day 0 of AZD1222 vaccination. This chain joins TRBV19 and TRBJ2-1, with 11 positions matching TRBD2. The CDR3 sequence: CASNPTSGSYNEQFF. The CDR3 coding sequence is TGTGCCAGTAACCCCACTAGCGGGAGCTACAATGAGCAGTTCTTC.